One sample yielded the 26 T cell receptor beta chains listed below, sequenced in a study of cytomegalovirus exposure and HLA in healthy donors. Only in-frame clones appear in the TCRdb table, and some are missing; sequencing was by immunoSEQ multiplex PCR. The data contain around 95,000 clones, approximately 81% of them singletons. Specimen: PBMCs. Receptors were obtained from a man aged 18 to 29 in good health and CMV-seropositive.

The CDR3 DNA follows: TGTGCCAGCAGCCGTTACCCAATAGCGGGAGAAGAGACCCAGTACTTC. This sequence encodes CASSRYPIAGEETQYF. The chain recombines TRBV7-6 with TRBJ2-5, with TRBD2 identical over 9 bases. CDR1 and CDR2 (germline): SGHVS, FNYEAQ. The CDR3 length is 16 residues. V lost 5 bases, J lost 3 bases, and 10 bases stayed unmatched.

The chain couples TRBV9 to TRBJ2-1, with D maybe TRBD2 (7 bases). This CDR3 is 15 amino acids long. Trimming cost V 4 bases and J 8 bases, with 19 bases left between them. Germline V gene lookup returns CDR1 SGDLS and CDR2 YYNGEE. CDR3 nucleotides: TGTGCCAGCAGCCCCCTCCCGAGGGGGGGAGATGAGCAGTTCTTC. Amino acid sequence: CASSPLPRGGDEQFF.

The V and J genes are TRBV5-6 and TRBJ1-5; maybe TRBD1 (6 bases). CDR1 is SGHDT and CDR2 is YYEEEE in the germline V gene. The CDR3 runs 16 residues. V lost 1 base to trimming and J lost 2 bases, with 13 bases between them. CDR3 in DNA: TGTGCCAGCAGCTTGTCCAGGGGTTTGGGCAATCAGCCCCAGCATTTT. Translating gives CASSLSRGLGNQPQHF.

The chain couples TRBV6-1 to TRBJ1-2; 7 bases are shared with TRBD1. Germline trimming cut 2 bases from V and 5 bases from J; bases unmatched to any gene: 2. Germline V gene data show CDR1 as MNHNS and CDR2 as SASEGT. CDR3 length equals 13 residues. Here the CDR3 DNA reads TGTGCCAGCAGTGAAAGGGACAGATATGGCTACACCTTC. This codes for CASSERDRYGYTF.

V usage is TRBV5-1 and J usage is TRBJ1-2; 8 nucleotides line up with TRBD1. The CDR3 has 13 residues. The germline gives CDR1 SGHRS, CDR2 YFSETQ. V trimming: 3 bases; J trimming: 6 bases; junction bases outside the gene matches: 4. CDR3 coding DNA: TGCGCCAGCAGCTCTCAGGGGGCCGATGGCTACACCTTC. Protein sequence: CASSSQGADGYTF.

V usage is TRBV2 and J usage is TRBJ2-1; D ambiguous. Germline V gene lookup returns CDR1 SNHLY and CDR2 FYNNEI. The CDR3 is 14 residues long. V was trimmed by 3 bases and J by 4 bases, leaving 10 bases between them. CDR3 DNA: TGTGCCAGCAGTGAGTTGCGGTTATACAATGAGCAGTTCTTC. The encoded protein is CASSELRLYNEQFF.

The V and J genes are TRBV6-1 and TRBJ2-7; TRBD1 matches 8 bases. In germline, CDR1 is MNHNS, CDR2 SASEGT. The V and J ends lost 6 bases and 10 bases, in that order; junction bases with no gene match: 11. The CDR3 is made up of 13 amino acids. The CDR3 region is CASSTGQGYNQYF. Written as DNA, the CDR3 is TGTGCCAGCAGCACCGGACAGGGCTACAACCAGTACTTC.

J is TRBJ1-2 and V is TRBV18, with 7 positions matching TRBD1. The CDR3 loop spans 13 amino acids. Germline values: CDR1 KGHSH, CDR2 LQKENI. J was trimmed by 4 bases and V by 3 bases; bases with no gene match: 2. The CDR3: CASSPGQLYGYTF. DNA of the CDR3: TGTGCCAGCTCACCGGGACAGCTCTATGGCTACACCTTC.

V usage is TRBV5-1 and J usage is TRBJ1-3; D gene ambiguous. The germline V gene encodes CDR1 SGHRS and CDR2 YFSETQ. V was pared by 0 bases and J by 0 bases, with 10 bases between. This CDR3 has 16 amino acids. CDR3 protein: CASSLVGANSGNTIYF. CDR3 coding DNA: TGCGCCAGCAGCTTGGTGGGAGCCAACTCTGGAAACACCATATATTTT.

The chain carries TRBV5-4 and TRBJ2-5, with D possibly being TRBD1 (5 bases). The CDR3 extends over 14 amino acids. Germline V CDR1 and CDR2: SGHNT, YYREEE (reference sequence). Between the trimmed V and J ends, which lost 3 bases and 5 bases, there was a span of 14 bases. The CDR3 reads CASSSQELGETQYF. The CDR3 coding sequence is TGTGCCAGCAGCTCACAGGAATTGGGGGAGACCCAGTACTTC.

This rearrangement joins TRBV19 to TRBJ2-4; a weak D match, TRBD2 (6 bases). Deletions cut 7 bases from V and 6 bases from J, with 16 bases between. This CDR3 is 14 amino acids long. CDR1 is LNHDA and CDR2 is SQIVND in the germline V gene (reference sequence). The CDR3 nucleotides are TGTGCCAGTAACCTCCGGGACGGGAGAAACATTCAGTACTTC. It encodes CASNLRDGRNIQYF. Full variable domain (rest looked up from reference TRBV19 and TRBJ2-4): DGGITQSPKYLFRKEGQNVTLSCEQNLNHDAMYWYRQDPGQGLRLIYYSQIVNDFQKGDIAEGYSVSREKKESFPLTVTSAQKNPTAFYLCASNLRDGRNIQYFGAGTRLSVL.

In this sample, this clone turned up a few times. CDR3 region: CASSLEVRHQPQHF. The CDR3, as DNA: TGTGCCAGCAGTTTAGAGGTGAGGCATCAGCCCCAGCATTTT. V and J are TRBV28 and TRBJ1-5; D uncertain. Trimming took off 2 bases at V and 5 bases at J, with 10 bases between the two ends. CDR3 length: 14 residues. CDR1 and CDR2 from the germline V gene are MDHEN and SYDVKM.

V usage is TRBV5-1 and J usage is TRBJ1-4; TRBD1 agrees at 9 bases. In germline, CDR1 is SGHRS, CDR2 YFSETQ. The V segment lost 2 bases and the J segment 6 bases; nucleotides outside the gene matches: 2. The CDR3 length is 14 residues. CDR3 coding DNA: TGCGCCAGCAGCTTCGGACAGGGGTATGAAAAACTGTTTTTT. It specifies CASSFGQGYEKLFF.

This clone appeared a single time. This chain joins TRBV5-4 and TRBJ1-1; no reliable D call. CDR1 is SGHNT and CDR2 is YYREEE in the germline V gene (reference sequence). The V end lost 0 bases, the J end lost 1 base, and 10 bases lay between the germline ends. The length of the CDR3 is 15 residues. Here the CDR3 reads CASSLVRGGNTEAFF. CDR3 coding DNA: TGTGCCAGCAGCTTGGTTCGGGGTGGGAACACTGAAGCTTTCTTT.

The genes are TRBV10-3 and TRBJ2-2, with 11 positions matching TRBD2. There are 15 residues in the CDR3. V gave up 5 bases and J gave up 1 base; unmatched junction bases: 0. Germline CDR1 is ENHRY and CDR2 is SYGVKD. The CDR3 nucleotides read TGTGCCATCAGTACTAGCGGGGGGAACACCGGGGAGCTGTTTTTT. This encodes CAISTSGGNTGELFF.

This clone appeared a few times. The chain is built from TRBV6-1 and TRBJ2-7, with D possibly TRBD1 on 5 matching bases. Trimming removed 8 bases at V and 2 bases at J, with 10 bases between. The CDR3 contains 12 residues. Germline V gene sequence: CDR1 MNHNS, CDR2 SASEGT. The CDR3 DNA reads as TGTGCCAGCGCAGGGAATACCTACGAGCAGTACGTC. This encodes CASAGNTYEQYV.

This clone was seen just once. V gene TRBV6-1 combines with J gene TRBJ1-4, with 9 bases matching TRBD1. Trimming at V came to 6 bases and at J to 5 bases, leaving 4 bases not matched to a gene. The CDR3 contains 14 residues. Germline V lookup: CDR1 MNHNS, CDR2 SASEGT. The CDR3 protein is CASRLGTGNEKLFF. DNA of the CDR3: TGTGCCAGCAGACTCGGGACAGGGAATGAAAAACTGTTTTTT.

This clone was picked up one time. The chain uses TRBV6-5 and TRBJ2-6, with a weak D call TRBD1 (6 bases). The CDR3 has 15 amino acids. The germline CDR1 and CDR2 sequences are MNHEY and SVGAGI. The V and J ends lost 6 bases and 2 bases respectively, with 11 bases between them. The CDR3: CASRPGVAGANVLTF. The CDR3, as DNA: TGTGCCAGCAGGCCAGGGGTGGCTGGGGCCAACGTCCTGACTTTC.

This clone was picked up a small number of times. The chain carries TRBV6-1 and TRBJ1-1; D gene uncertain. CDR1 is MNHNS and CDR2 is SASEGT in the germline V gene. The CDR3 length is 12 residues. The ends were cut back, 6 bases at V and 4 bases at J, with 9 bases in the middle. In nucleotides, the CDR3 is TGTGCCAGCAGCCCTGGGCGCACTGAAGCTTTCTTT. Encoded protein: CASSPGRTEAFF.

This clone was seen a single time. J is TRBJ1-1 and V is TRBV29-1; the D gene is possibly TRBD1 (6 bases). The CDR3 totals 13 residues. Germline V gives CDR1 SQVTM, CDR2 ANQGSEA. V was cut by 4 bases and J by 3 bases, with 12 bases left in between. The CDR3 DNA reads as TGCAGCGTTGGTGGGGGCTCGGACACTGAAGCTTTCTTT. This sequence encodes CSVGGGSDTEAFF. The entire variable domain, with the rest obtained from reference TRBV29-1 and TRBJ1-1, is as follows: SAVISQKPSRDICQRGTSLTIQCQVDSQVTMMFWYRQQPGQSLTLIATANQGSEATYESGFVIDKFPISRPNLTFSTLTVSNMSPEDSSIYLCSVGGGSDTEAFFGQGTRLTVV.

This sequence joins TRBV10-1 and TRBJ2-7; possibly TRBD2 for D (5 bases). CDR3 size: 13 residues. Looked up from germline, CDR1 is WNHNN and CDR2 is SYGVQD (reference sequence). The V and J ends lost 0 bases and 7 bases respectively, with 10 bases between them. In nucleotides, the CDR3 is TGCGCCAGCAGTGAGTCCCTAGGGAGTGAGCAGTACTTC. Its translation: CASSESLGSEQYF.

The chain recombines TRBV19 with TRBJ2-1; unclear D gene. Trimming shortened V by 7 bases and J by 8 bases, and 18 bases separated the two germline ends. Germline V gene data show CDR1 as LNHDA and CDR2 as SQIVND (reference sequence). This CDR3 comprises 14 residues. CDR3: CASTLGIGIYEQFF. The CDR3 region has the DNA TGTGCCAGTACCCTAGGCATCGGAATATATGAGCAGTTCTTC.

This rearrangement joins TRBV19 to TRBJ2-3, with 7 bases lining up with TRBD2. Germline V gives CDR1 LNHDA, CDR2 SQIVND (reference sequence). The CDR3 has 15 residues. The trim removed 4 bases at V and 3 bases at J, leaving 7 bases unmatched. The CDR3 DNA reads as TGTGCCAGTAGTAGGGGAGCGGGAATAACAGATACGCAGTATTTT. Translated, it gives CASSRGAGITDTQYF. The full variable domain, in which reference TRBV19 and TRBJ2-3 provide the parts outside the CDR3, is DGGITQSPKYLFRKEGQNVTLSCEQNLNHDAMYWYRQDPGQGLRLIYYSQIVNDFQKGDIAEGYSVSREKKESFPLTVTSAQKNPTAFYLCASSRGAGITDTQYFGPGTRLTVL.

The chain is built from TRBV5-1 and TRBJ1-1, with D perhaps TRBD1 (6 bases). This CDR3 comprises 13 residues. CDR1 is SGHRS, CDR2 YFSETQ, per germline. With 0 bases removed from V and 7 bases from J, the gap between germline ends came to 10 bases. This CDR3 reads CASSLAEGVEAFF. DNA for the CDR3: TGCGCCAGCAGCTTGGCCGAGGGGGTTGAAGCTTTCTTT.

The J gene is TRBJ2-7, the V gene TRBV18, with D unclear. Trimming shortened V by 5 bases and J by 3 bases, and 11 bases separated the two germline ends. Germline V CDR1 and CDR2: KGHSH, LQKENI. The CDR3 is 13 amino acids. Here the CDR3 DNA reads TGTGCCAGCTCAGACGGCCACCACTACGAGCAGTACGTC. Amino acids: CASSDGHHYEQYV.

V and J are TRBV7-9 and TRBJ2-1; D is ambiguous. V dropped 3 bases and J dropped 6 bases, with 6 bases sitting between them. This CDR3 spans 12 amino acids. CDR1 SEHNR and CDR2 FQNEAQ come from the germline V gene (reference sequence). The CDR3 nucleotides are TGTGCCAGCAGCTTTTCTAGCAATGAGCAGTTCTTC. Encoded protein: CASSFSSNEQFF.